One sample yielded the 29 T cell receptor beta chains listed below, sequenced in a study of T cell responses to AZD1222 COVID-19 vaccine. The protocol was immunoSEQ multiplex PCR, while the TCRdb copy is restricted to in-frame clones and leaves out a portion. Of some 150,000 clones in the sample, less than 95% are singletons; the top ten hold around 3.6%. The specimen comprised peripheral blood, sampled on day 0 of AZD1222 vaccination. The source of these receptors is an adult in good health.

J is TRBJ1-1 and V is TRBV4-1; perhaps TRBD1 as D (5 bases). Germline V gene data show CDR1 as MGHRA and CDR2 as YSYEKL. The CDR3 has 15 amino acids. V was shortened by 4 bases and J by 3 bases, with 15 bases between the two germline ends. The CDR3, as DNA: TGCGCCAGCAGCCTTCTCGTAAGGGGCGACACTGAAGCTTTCTTT. As protein: CASSLLVRGDTEAFF.

The genes are TRBV29-1 and TRBJ2-3; 8 bases fit TRBD1. The CDR3 totals 13 residues. Germline CDR1 reads SQVTM; CDR2 reads ANQGSEA. After removal of 4 bases from V and 8 bases from J, the junction contained 8 bases not matched to a gene. The CDR3 is CSVAQGAFGTQYF. Here the CDR3 DNA reads TGCAGCGTTGCGCAGGGGGCGTTCGGTACGCAGTATTTT.

This sequence joins TRBV6-5 and TRBJ1-2; D is ambiguous. Germline V CDR1 and CDR2: MNHEY, SVGAGI. Trimming left V 5 bases short and J 4 bases short, with 8 bases between. CDR3 length: 12 amino acids. The CDR3 here is CASSTVTYGYTF. The CDR3 nucleotides read TGTGCCAGCAGTACAGTTACCTATGGCTACACCTTC.

The chain uses TRBV12-5 and TRBJ1-2, with TRBD1 matching 9 bases. Germline V CDR1 and CDR2: LGHNT, FRNRAP. This CDR3 comprises 13 residues. The V and J ends lost 5 bases and 7 bases, in that order; junction bases with no gene match: 5. The CDR3 region has the DNA TGTGCTAGTGGTCTACAGGGGGCCGGTGGCTACACCTTC. The encoded protein is CASGLQGAGGYTF.

This clone has a handful of counts. V gene TRBV10-3 combines with J gene TRBJ1-1, with 10 bases aligning to TRBD1. The ends lost 8 bases at V and 2 bases at J; junction bases unmatched: 5. Germline CDR1 and CDR2: ENHRY and SYGVKD. The CDR3 has 14 amino acids. CDR3 sequence (DNA): TGTGCCATCCGAGACAGGGGGCTTAACACTGAAGCTTTCTTT. The encoded protein is CAIRDRGLNTEAFF.

J is TRBJ2-7 and V is TRBV24-1; 10 bases are shared with TRBD1. The CDR3 covers 16 residues. Germline CDR1 KGHDR, CDR2 SFDVKD. V trimming: 7 bases; J trimming: 2 bases; junction bases outside the gene matches: 10. The CDR3 coding sequence is TGTGCCACCAGCCGACCTAGAGGGACAGGGGCCTACGAGCAGTACTTC. Translating gives CATSRPRGTGAYEQYF.

The rearrangement joins TRBV5-5 to TRBJ2-6, with 10 bases lining up with TRBD1. CDR3 length equals 20 residues. V was clipped by 0 bases and J by 0 bases; unmatched bases: 9. Germline CDR1 SGHKS, CDR2 YYEKEE (reference sequence). The CDR3 DNA is TGTGCCAGCAGCTTGGATGGTCCGGGACAGGGGATCTCTGGGGCCAACGTCCTGACTTTC. Translating gives CASSLDGPGQGISGANVLTF.

This chain uses TRBV18 with TRBJ1-2; D not certain. V lost 2 bases and J lost 6, with 10 bases in between. This CDR3 comprises 13 residues. CDR1 is KGHSH, CDR2 LQKENI, per germline. The CDR3 bases are TGTGCCAGCTCACCAAGCGGGTACAATGGCTACACCTTC. Translated, it gives CASSPSGYNGYTF.

This chain links TRBV2 with TRBJ1-5; 12 positions agree with TRBD1. V was pared by 5 bases and J by 1 base, with 6 bases of the junction left unmatched. CDR3 length: 17 amino acids. Germline values: CDR1 SNHLY, CDR2 FYNNEI. The CDR3: CASSTGTGGRSNQPQHF. The CDR3 DNA follows: TGTGCCAGCAGTACCGGGACAGGGGGCCGGAGCAATCAGCCCCAGCATTTT.

The chain recombines TRBV30 with TRBJ1-2, with 7 bases aligning to TRBD1. This CDR3 has 14 amino acids. V dropped 4 bases and J dropped 1; count of bases not matched to a gene: 6. The germline gives CDR1 GTSNPN, CDR2 SVGIG (reference sequence). The DNA of the CDR3 is TGTGCCTGGAATTCGGGACAGAGTAACTATGGCTACACCTTC. Amino acid sequence: CAWNSGQSNYGYTF. Using reference TRBV30 and TRBJ1-2 for the parts outside the CDR3, the full variable domain is SQTIHQWPATLVQPVGSPLSLECTVEGTSNPNLYWYRQAAGRGLQLLFYSVGIGQISSEVPQNLSASRPQDRQFILSSKKLLLSDSGFYLCAWNSGQSNYGYTFGSGTRLTVV.

The chain carries TRBV3-1 (or the pseudogene TRBV3-2) and TRBJ1-2; TRBD1 might be the D (6 bases). The CDR3 is made up of 13 amino acids. V was pared by 0 bases and J by 7 bases, with 9 bases between. Germline V lookup: CDR1 LGHDT, CDR2 YNNKEL (reference sequence). The CDR3 is CASSQEGAFGYTF. CDR3 bases: TGTGCCAGCAGCCAAGAGGGGGCGTTTGGCTACACCTTC.

This rearrangement joins TRBV28 to TRBJ1-2; 8 bases are a match to TRBD1. J gave up 5 bases and V 6 bases, and 2 bases lay outside the gene matches. The CDR3 is 12 amino acids. Germline V gene sequence: CDR1 MDHEN, CDR2 SYDVKM. This CDR3 reads CASRQGVYGYTF. CDR3 coding DNA: TGTGCCAGCAGACAGGGGGTTTATGGCTACACCTTC.

This clone has only a few counts. V is TRBV11-2 and J is TRBJ1-6; no definite D call. Trimming pared 0 bases from V and 10 bases from J, leaving 13 bases between. The germline V gene encodes CDR1 SGHAT and CDR2 FQNNGV. The CDR3 has 15 amino acids. The CDR3 loop reads CASSLDRGLGSPLHF. The CDR3 DNA reads TGTGCCAGCAGCTTAGATCGTGGGTTAGGGTCACCCCTCCACTTT.

The gene calls are TRBV2 and TRBJ1-1; TRBD1 is a possible D gene (6 bases). The CDR3 runs to 14 residues. CDR1 and CDR2 from the germline V gene are SNHLY and FYNNEI. V lost 5 bases to trimming and J lost 6 bases, with 16 bases between them. This chain's CDR3 is CASSRRWGQPEAFF. For the CDR3, the DNA is TGTGCCAGCAGTCGAAGATGGGGGCAGCCTGAAGCTTTCTTT.

V usage is TRBV9 and J usage is TRBJ2-7, with 10 bases fitting TRBD2. Unmatched junction bases numbered 7, after V lost 3 bases and J lost 4 bases. This CDR3 is built from 15 residues. Per germline, CDR1 SGDLS and CDR2 YYNGEE. CDR3 sequence (DNA): TGTGCCAGCAGCGCCCTAGCGGGGGCCCAGTACGAGCAGTACTTC. The encoded protein is CASSALAGAQYEQYF.

V is TRBV11-3 and J is TRBJ2-7; 10 positions match TRBD2. Germline CDR1 reads SGHNT; CDR2 reads YENEEA. The J segment lost 6 bases and the V segment lost 5 bases, leaving 10 bases of the junction unmatched. The CDR3 has 15 residues. The CDR3 protein is CASSRSSGSRGEQYF. CDR3 coding DNA: TGTGCCAGCAGCCGCTCTAGCGGGAGTAGGGGCGAGCAGTACTTC. The full variable domain, with the rest looked up from reference TRBV11-3 and TRBJ2-7, is EAGVVQSPRYKIIEKKQPVAFWCNPISGHNTLYWYLQNLGQGPELLIRYENEEAVDDSQLPKDRFSAERLKGVDSTLKIQPAELGDSAVYLCASSRSSGSRGEQYFGPGTRLTVT.

The chain carries TRBV7-6 and TRBJ2-2; no clear D. Germline V lookup: CDR1 SGHVS, CDR2 FNYEAQ. V was cut by 7 bases and J by 7 bases, with 7 bases left in between. This CDR3 contains 11 residues. CDR3 region: CASTPNGELFF. CDR3 nucleotides: TGTGCCAGCACCCCCAACGGGGAGCTGTTTTTT. Full variable domain (outside the CDR3, taken from reference TRBV7-6 and TRBJ2-2): GAGVSQSPRYKVTKRGQDVALRCDPISGHVSLYWYRQALGQGPEFLTYFNYEAQQDKSGLPNDRFSAERPEGSISTLTIQRTEQRDSAMYRCASTPNGELFFGEGSRLTVL.

The chain uses TRBV30 and TRBJ1-5; weak D call: TRBD1 (5 bases). The V gene lost 5 bases and the J gene lost 9 bases, with 29 bases spanning the gap. The germline V gene encodes CDR1 GTSNPN and CDR2 SVGIG (reference sequence). The CDR3 runs 17 residues. CDR3 protein: CAWGHPGAFFSGGPQHF. In nucleotides, the CDR3 is TGTGCCTGGGGTCATCCCGGGGCTTTCTTCTCCGGGGGGCCCCAGCATTTT.

The gene calls are TRBV4-2 and TRBJ1-1; D possibly corresponds to TRBD1 (5 bases). V shed 1 base and J shed 0 bases, with 12 bases lying between them. This CDR3 region has 16 residues. Germline V lookup: CDR1 LGHNA, CDR2 YNFKEQ. CDR3 nucleotides: TGTGCCAGCAGCCAAGGGGACTTTAGCCTGAACACTGAAGCTTTCTTT. It codes for CASSQGDFSLNTEAFF.

This chain links TRBV19 with TRBJ1-5; weak D call: TRBD1 (5 bases). From germline, CDR1 is LNHDA and CDR2 SQIVND (reference sequence). This CDR3 spans 15 amino acids. Trimming took 6 bases from V and 5 from J, leaving 17 bases between them. Here the CDR3 DNA reads TGTGCCAGTAGCCCGGGACCGACGCGATATCAGCCCCAGCATTTT. Protein: CASSPGPTRYQPQHF.

The gene calls are TRBV6-5 and TRBJ2-3; possibly TRBD2 for D (6 bases). Trimming took off 8 bases at V and 3 bases at J, with 18 bases between the two ends. This CDR3 comprises 15 residues. Germline V gene lookup returns CDR1 MNHEY and CDR2 SVGAGI. The chain's CDR3 is CASGRLAGTTDTQYF. The CDR3 DNA reads as TGTGCCAGCGGTAGGTTGGCGGGAACGACAGATACGCAGTATTTT.

The chain recombines TRBV11-3 with TRBJ1-1; D call uncertain. Looked up from germline, CDR1 is SGHNT and CDR2 is YENEEA. The germline V and J ends were trimmed by 8 bases and 0 bases, with 10 bases remaining between them. The CDR3 is made up of 13 amino acids. The chain's CDR3 is CASHGFMNTEAFF. In DNA form, the CDR3 reads TGTGCCAGCCACGGTTTTATGAACACTGAAGCTTTCTTT.

J is TRBJ1-1 and V is TRBV6-4; 9 positions match TRBD1. This CDR3 has 18 residues. CDR1 MRHNA and CDR2 SNTAGT come from the germline V gene. Trimming cost V 6 bases and J 0 bases; bases outside gene matches: 14. The DNA of the CDR3 is TGTGCCAGCAGCCTCTCGGTGGGACAGGGACTCATGAACACTGAAGCTTTCTTT. It codes for CASSLSVGQGLMNTEAFF.

The chain recombines TRBV7-9 with TRBJ2-3; D uncertain. CDR1 SEHNR and CDR2 FQNEAQ come from the germline V gene (reference sequence). The CDR3 totals 15 residues. Trimming took off 5 bases at V and 0 bases at J, with 12 bases between the two ends. In DNA form, the CDR3 reads TGTGCCAGCAGCCCTAGTTCCCCTAGCACAGATACGCAGTATTTT. This gives the protein CASSPSSPSTDTQYF.

The rearrangement links TRBV30 to TRBJ1-4, with TRBD1 as a possible D gene (5 bases). The CDR3 spans 15 residues. Germline assignment: CDR1 GTSNPN and CDR2 SVGIG (reference sequence). Deletions cut 4 bases from V and 16 bases from J, with 28 bases between. As DNA, the CDR3 is TGTGCCTGGAAAACCCCGTGGGGGGATACAAGCCGTCCGTTTTTT. Amino acids: CAWKTPWGDTSRPFF.

The chain combines TRBV7-8 with TRBJ1-1; 11 nucleotides agree with TRBD1. V gave up 1 base and J gave up 3 bases; unmatched junction bases: 1. Germline-derived CDR1 and CDR2 are SGHVS and FQNEAQ. This CDR3 has 15 residues. The CDR3 is CASSLEGQGDTEAFF. DNA of the CDR3: TGTGCCAGCAGCTTAGAGGGACAGGGGGACACTGAAGCTTTCTTT.

The J gene is TRBJ2-7, the V gene TRBV14; 7 bases agree with TRBD1. The junction had 8 bases not matched to a gene; V was cut back by 6 bases and J by 3 bases. Germline V gene lookup returns CDR1 SGHDN and CDR2 FVKESK. There are 14 residues in the CDR3. The CDR3 sequence: CASSPGQANYEQYF. CDR3 DNA sequence: TGTGCCAGCAGTCCTGGACAGGCCAACTACGAGCAGTACTTC. The entire variable domain, with the rest obtained from reference TRBV14 and TRBJ2-7, is as follows: EAGVTQFPSHSVIEKGQTVTLRCDPISGHDNLYWYRRVMGKEIKFLLHFVKESKQDESGMPNNRFLAERTGGTYSTLKVQPAELEDSGVYFCASSPGQANYEQYFGPGTRLTVT.

The chain links TRBV30 to TRBJ1-1, with unresolved D. Trimming took off 0 bases at V and 2 bases at J, with 7 bases between the two ends. The CDR3 spans 13 residues. CDR1 GTSNPN and CDR2 SVGIG come from the germline V gene (reference sequence). CDR3 sequence reads: CAWSVSANTEAFF. Here the CDR3 DNA reads TGTGCCTGGAGTGTTTCCGCTAACACTGAAGCTTTCTTT.

The chain joins TRBV3-1 (or the pseudogene TRBV3-2) to TRBJ2-3; 8 nucleotides match TRBD2. The ends lost 4 bases at V and 4 bases at J; junction bases unmatched: 13. Germline V gene lookup returns CDR1 LGHDT and CDR2 YNNKEL (reference sequence). The CDR3 has 17 residues. The CDR3 DNA sequence: TGTGCCAGCAGCCGTCTGACCGGGACTAGAAGCGCAGATACGCAGTATTTT. It encodes CASSRLTGTRSADTQYF.